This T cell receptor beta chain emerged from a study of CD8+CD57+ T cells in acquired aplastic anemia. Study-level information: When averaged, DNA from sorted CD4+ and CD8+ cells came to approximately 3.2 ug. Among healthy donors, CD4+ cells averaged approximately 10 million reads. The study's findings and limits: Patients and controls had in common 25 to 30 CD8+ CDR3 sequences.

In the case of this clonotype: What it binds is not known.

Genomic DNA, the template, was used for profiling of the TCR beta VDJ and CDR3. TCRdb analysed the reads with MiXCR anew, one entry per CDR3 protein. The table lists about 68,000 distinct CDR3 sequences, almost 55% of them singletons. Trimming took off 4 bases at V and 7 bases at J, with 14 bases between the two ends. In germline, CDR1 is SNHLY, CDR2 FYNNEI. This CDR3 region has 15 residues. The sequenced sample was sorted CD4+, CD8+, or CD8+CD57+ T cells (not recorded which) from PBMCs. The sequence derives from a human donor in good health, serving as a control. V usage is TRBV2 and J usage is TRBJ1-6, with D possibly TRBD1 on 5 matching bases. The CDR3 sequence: CASSVTDSQNSPLHF. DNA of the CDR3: TGTGCCAGCAGTGTAACAGACAGCCAAAATTCACCCCTCCACTTT. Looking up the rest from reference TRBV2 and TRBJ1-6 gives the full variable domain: EPEVTQTPSHQVTQMGQEVILRCVPISNHLYFYWYRQILGQKVEFLVSFYNNEISEKSEIFDDQFSVERPDGSNFTLKIRSTKLEDSAMYFCASSVTDSQNSPLHFGNGTRLTVT.